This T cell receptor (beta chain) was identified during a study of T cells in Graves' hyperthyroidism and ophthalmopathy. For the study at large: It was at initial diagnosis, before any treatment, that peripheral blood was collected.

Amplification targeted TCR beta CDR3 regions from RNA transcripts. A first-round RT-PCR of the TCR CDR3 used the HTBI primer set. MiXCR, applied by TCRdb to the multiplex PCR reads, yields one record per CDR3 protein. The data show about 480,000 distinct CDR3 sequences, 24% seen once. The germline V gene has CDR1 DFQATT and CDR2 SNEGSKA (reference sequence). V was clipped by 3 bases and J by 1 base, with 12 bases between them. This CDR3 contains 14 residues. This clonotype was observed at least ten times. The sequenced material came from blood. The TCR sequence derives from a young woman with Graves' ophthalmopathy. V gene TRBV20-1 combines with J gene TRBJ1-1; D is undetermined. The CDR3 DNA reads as TGCAGTGCTAGGGACCTAGCCAAGAACACTGAAGCTTTCTTT. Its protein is CSARDLAKNTEAFF.